This TCR beta chain was sequenced for a study of blood T cells in healthy people across ages. The CDR3 length is 14 residues. Germline V gene sequence: CDR1 MNHEY, CDR2 SMNVEV (reference sequence). The V end was cut by 0 bases, the J end by 6 bases, with 12 bases between. Overall study findings and caveats: TCR beta diversity, measured per million T cells, fell in a roughly linear way with age. Any changes in expanded clonotypes were possibly confounded, as donor CMV status remained unknown.

This clonotype was picked up many times. The antigen is not known. Samples each yielded at least 5.5 micrograms of total RNA. Primers used in a second PCR of about 7 to 12 cycles were a sample-barcoded 5' primer and a J-beta primer mix. Each sample provided no less than 2.5 million CDR3-containing paired-end reads. TCRdb reanalysed the 5' RACE reads using MiXCR and keeps one entry per CDR3 protein. The table has roughly 570,000 distinct CDR3 sequences, roughly a quarter seen once. The sequence derives from a woman in her 70s in good health. The V gene is TRBV27, the J gene TRBJ2-7, with a tentative D call TRBD1 (6 bases). The sample consisted of blood. This CDR3 reads CASSLSWGLAEQYF. CDR3 bases: TGTGCCAGCAGTTTATCATGGGGGCTTGCCGAGCAGTACTTC.